The 17 T cell receptor beta chains below were found in one sample sequenced in a study of blood T cell repertoires in COVID-19. Assay used: immunoSEQ multiplex PCR; TCRdb lists only in-frame clones, some missing. The sample has about 87,000 clones; approximately 85% are singletons. The sample was peripheral blood. These receptors came from a woman over 75 with COVID-19, enrolled during active disease.

The genes are TRBV6-5 and TRBJ1-1; tentative D call: TRBD1 (5 bases). Trimming cost V 6 bases and J 4 bases, with 18 bases left between them. Germline loops: CDR1 MNHEY, CDR2 SVGAGI. This CDR3 region has 15 residues. CDR3 nucleotides: TGTGCCAGCAGCTACCCGGGACGGGGGAGCACTGAAGCTTTCTTT. Its protein product is CASSYPGRGSTEAFF.

The chain links TRBV7-9 to TRBJ2-1, with 13 bases that match TRBD2. The CDR3 runs 16 residues. V trimming: 5 bases; J trimming: 8 bases; junction bases outside the gene matches: 9. The germline gives CDR1 SEHNR, CDR2 FQNEAQ (reference sequence). CDR3 region: CASSRSWTSGGDEQFF. CDR3 nucleotide sequence: TGTGCCAGCAGCAGATCCTGGACTAGCGGGGGCGATGAGCAGTTCTTC. The entire variable domain, with the rest obtained from reference TRBV7-9 and TRBJ2-1, is as follows: DTGVSQNPRHKITKRGQNVTFRCDPISEHNRLYWYRQTLGQGPEFLTYFQNEAQLEKSRLLSDRFSAERPKGSFSTLEIQRTEQGDSAMYLCASSRSWTSGGDEQFFGPGTRLTVL.

The chain has TRBV11-2 and TRBJ2-4; D is unclear. The germline gives CDR1 SGHAT, CDR2 FQNNGV. CDR3 size: 16 residues. Trimming left V 5 bases short and J 0 bases short, with 14 bases between. In DNA, the CDR3 is TGTGCCAGCAGCCTTCCCGGTTCCTTAGCCAAAAACATTCAGTACTTC. The encoded protein is CASSLPGSLAKNIQYF.

The chain couples TRBV13 to TRBJ2-7, with 7 bases fitting TRBD2. Germline V gene lookup returns CDR1 PRHDT and CDR2 FYEKMQ (reference sequence). V gave up 5 bases and J gave up 2 bases; unmatched junction bases: 0. CDR3 length equals 12 residues. CDR3: CASSAGAYEQYF. CDR3 DNA sequence: TGTGCCAGCAGCGCGGGGGCCTACGAGCAGTACTTC.

The chain recombines TRBV11-3 with TRBJ2-1; 8 nucleotides agree with TRBD1. V trimming: 1 base; J trimming: 5 bases; junction bases outside the gene matches: 1. The CDR3 has 14 residues. The germline V gene encodes CDR1 SGHNT and CDR2 YENEEA. In DNA, the CDR3 is TGTGCCAGCAGCTTAGGACAGGGGAACAATGAGCAGTTCTTC. It encodes CASSLGQGNNEQFF.

This clone was seen only once. The chain joins TRBV9 to TRBJ1-2; 8 nucleotides line up with TRBD1. Germline CDR1 reads SGDLS; CDR2 reads YYNGEE. The J segment lost 2 bases and the V segment lost 2 bases, leaving 11 bases of the junction unmatched. This CDR3 is built from 17 residues. CDR3 DNA: TGTGCCAGCAGCGTCGGGACAGGTCGAGGAAAAAACTATGGCTACACCTTC. Its protein is CASSVGTGRGKNYGYTF.

This clone came up once. The gene calls are TRBV6-5 and TRBJ1-5; D is perhaps TRBD1 (5 bases). The CDR3 extends over 14 amino acids. Trimming left V 6 bases short and J 0 bases short, with 9 bases between. CDR1 MNHEY and CDR2 SVGAGI come from the germline V gene. In DNA form, the CDR3 reads TGTGCCAGCAGAGACAGTTATAGCAATCAGCCCCAGCATTTT. This translates into CASRDSYSNQPQHF.

The genes are TRBV18 and TRBJ1-1; 8 bases line up with TRBD1. CDR1 and CDR2 from the germline V gene are KGHSH and LQKENI. The junction had 7 bases not matched to a gene; V was cut back by 4 bases and J by 3 bases. The CDR3 totals 15 residues. The CDR3 sequence is CASSQTGAPDTEAFF. CDR3 DNA: TGTGCCAGCTCACAGACAGGGGCACCGGACACTGAAGCTTTCTTT.

The chain carries TRBV4-3 and TRBJ2-6, with 7 bases identical to TRBD1. This CDR3 spans 16 amino acids. V lost 3 bases, J lost 2 bases, and 4 bases stayed unmatched. CDR1 and CDR2 (germline): LGHNA, YSLEER. The CDR3 spells CASSHLGGPGANVLTF. CDR3 DNA: TGCGCCAGCAGCCACTTAGGGGGCCCTGGGGCCAACGTCCTGACTTTC.

The rearrangement links TRBV12-3 or TRBV12-4 to TRBJ2-3; D is possibly TRBD1 (6 bases). CDR3 length: 13 residues. The V end was cut by 6 bases, the J end by 7 bases, with 14 bases between. The CDR3 DNA sequence: TGTGCCAGCAGACCCATAACAGGGTATACGCAGTATTTT. This sequence encodes CASRPITGYTQYF.

The table lists this clone with a few counts. The chain employs TRBV28 and TRBJ2-7, with unresolved D. This CDR3 spans 13 amino acids. V shed 6 bases and J shed 2 bases, with 11 bases lying between them. CDR1 is MDHEN, CDR2 SYDVKM, per germline. The CDR3 sequence is CASRKSNAYEQYF. The CDR3 DNA reads as TGTGCCAGCAGGAAGAGTAATGCCTACGAGCAGTACTTC.

The chain employs TRBV30 and TRBJ2-7; D unclear. There are 14 residues in the CDR3. Trimming left V 0 bases short and J 0 bases short, with 9 bases between. The germline CDR1 and CDR2 sequences are GTSNPN and SVGIG (reference sequence). The DNA of the CDR3 is TGTGCCTGGAGTGTAGATAACATCTCCTACGAGCAGTACTTC. Amino acid sequence: CAWSVDNISYEQYF.

The V and J genes are TRBV29-1 and TRBJ1-2; D remains ambiguous. This CDR3 contains 14 residues. Deletions cut 1 base from V and 5 bases from J, with 14 bases between. Per germline, CDR1 SQVTM and CDR2 ANQGSEA. The CDR3 bases are TGCAGCGTTGAAGGGGCGACGGACTCTTATGGCTACACCTTC. Amino acids: CSVEGATDSYGYTF.

The chain couples TRBV7-2 to TRBJ2-7, with 8 positions matching TRBD2. Germline CDR1 SGHTA, CDR2 FQGNSA. The CDR3 contains 14 residues. J gave up 3 bases and V 5 bases, and 6 bases lay outside the gene matches. CDR3 in DNA: TGTGCCAGCAGCGCGGGCGGGACTAGCTACGAGCAGTACTTC. Protein sequence: CASSAGGTSYEQYF.

The chain is built from TRBV12-5 and TRBJ2-1, with TRBD1 identical over 7 bases. Per the germline V gene, CDR1 is LGHNT and CDR2 is FRNRAP. The ends lost 0 bases at V and 6 bases at J; junction bases unmatched: 11. This CDR3 is 17 amino acids long. CDR3 amino acids: CASGLVLWQGVSNEQFF. CDR3 sequence (DNA): TGTGCTAGTGGTTTGGTACTCTGGCAGGGGGTGAGCAATGAGCAGTTCTTC. Filled out from reference TRBV12-5 and TRBJ2-1, the complete variable domain reads DARVTQTPRHKVTEMGQEVTMRCQPILGHNTVFWYRQTMMQGLELLAYFRNRAPLDDSGMPKDRFSAEMPDATLATLKIQPSEPRDSAVYFCASGLVLWQGVSNEQFFGPGTRLTVL.

The rearrangement links TRBV11-3 to TRBJ2-3; D may be TRBD2 (5 bases). CDR1 SGHNT and CDR2 YENEEA come from the germline V gene. The CDR3 sequence is 13 residues long. The germline V and J ends were trimmed by 4 bases and 2 bases, with 7 bases remaining between them. The CDR3 here is CASSSDYTDTQYF. The CDR3 bases are TGTGCCAGCAGCTCTGACTACACAGATACGCAGTATTTT.

A few counts support this clone. The chain recombines TRBV27 with TRBJ2-2; TRBD2 matches 8 bases. Germline trimming cut 4 bases from V and 6 bases from J; bases unmatched to any gene: 7. The CDR3 has 15 residues. Germline V gene data show CDR1 as MNHEY and CDR2 as SMNVEV (reference sequence). CDR3 DNA: TGTGCCAGCAGTTCCGGGACTAGGGGCCCCGGGGAGCTGTTTTTT. As protein: CASSSGTRGPGELFF.